This T cell receptor beta chain was captured by sequencing in a study of identical twins. The study's findings and limits: There was an excess of low generation probability in the out-of-frame alpha sequences that twins shared. Modeled out-of-frame TCR alpha sharing in monozygotic twins fell below observed levels.

Among all donors, each was a healthy Caucasian. cDNA molecules carried unique molecular identifiers, and template switching added a universal primer site. TCRdb re-called the 5' RACE reads through MiXCR, storing one row per CDR3 protein. The sample consists of hundreds of thousands of distinct CDR3 sequences, more than 20% of them appearing once. Comment on this clonotype: The antigen is not known.

Looked up from germline, CDR1 is SGHKS and CDR2 is YYEKEE (reference sequence). V gave up 0 bases and J gave up 1 base, with 7 bases separating them. This CDR3 spans 14 amino acids. Another study also made use of these data, one on yellow fever vaccine responses in identical twins.

The receptor was isolated from a woman younger than 35 in good health. The rearrangement uses TRBV5-5 and TRBJ1-1; no reliable D call. The sample consisted of CD4+ T cells sorted from blood. CDR3 protein: CASSLGSANTEAFF. The CDR3 bases are TGTGCCAGCAGCTTGGGTTCAGCGAACACTGAAGCTTTCTTT. Combining the CDR3 with reference TRBV5-5 and TRBJ1-1 gives the whole variable domain DAGVTQSPTHLIKTRGQQVTLRCSPISGHKSVSWYQQVLGQGPQFIFQYYEKEERGRGNFPDRFSARQFPNYSSELNVNALLLGDSALYLCASSLGSANTEAFFGQGTRLTVV.